These 15 T cell receptor beta chains came from one sample sequenced in a study of T cell repertoires in cytomegalovirus infection. TCRdb re-called the reads with MiXCR, one entry per CDR3 protein. Of approximately 500,000 distinct CDR3 sequences in the sample, approximately 15% were seen once. Input material: CD8+ T cells from PBMCs. The receptor set was obtained from a human donor in good health (CMV status not recorded). Some clones in this sample may be carry-over from other donors' samples.

In its sample, this clonotype was seen many times. The chain has TRBV11-2 and TRBJ2-7, with no clear D. The length of the CDR3 is 14 residues. Trimming took 6 bases from V and 6 from J, leaving 18 bases between them. Germline V gene lookup returns CDR1 SGHAT and CDR2 FQNNGV. In DNA form, the CDR3 reads TGTGCCAGCAGTCACCGGCACGGTTCTGCCGAGCAGTACTTC. Amino acids: CASSHRHGSAEQYF.

The chain uses TRBV15 and TRBJ1-1, with D unresolved. V shed 1 base and J shed 8 bases, with 8 bases lying between them. CDR1 LNHNV and CDR2 YYDKDF come from the germline V gene (reference sequence). The CDR3 runs to 12 residues. The CDR3 nucleotides are TGTGCCACCAGCAGAGGGGTAGAAGAAGCTTTCTTT. This translates into CATSRGVEEAFF. Combining the CDR3 with reference TRBV15 and TRBJ1-1 gives the whole variable domain DAMVIQNPRYQVTQFGKPVTLSCSQTLNHNVMYWYQQKSSQAPKLLFHYYDKDFNNEADTPDNFQSRRPNTSFCFLDIRSPGLGDTAMYLCATSRGVEEAFFGQGTRLTVV.

This clonotype was picked up many times. The chain carries TRBV7-9 and TRBJ1-6; D is unresolved. The CDR3 is 11 amino acids. V lost 2 bases to trimming and J lost 12 bases, with 5 bases between them. Germline values: CDR1 SEHNR, CDR2 FQNEAQ (reference sequence). The CDR3: CASSLRGPLHF. The CDR3 DNA reads TGTGCCAGCAGCTTAAGAGGACCCCTCCACTTT.

This clonotype came up a few times. This sequence joins TRBV9 and TRBJ2-1; TRBD2 agrees at 9 bases. The CDR3 totals 16 residues. Germline CDR1 reads SGDLS; CDR2 reads YYNGEE. Unmatched junction bases numbered 5, after V lost 3 bases and J lost 1 base. CDR3 loop: CASSESLAGSYNEQFF. The CDR3 DNA sequence: TGTGCCAGCAGCGAATCCCTAGCGGGGTCCTACAATGAGCAGTTCTTC. Supplemented by reference TRBV9 and TRBJ2-1, the full variable domain reads DSGVTQTPKHLITATGQRVTLRCSPRSGDLSVYWYQQSLDQGLQFLIQYYNGEERAKGNILERFSAQQFPDLHSELNLSSLELGDSALYFCASSESLAGSYNEQFFGPGTRLTVL.

This clonotype has a count of ten or more. The V and J genes are TRBV4-1 and TRBJ1-3; D is possibly TRBD1 (5 bases). The germline V and J ends were trimmed by 3 bases and 8 bases, with 17 bases remaining between them. Germline lookup yields CDR1 MGHRA and CDR2 YSYEKL. The CDR3 sequence is 15 residues long. In DNA, the CDR3 is TGCGCCAGCAGCCAGGGGGACTTGCTGGCTGACACCATATATTTT. Its protein is CASSQGDLLADTIYF.

Comments on this clonotype: This may be a read error: a much more frequent sequence differs by one nucleotide. This rearrangement joins TRBV11-1 to TRBJ2-6; a possible D gene is TRBD1 (5 bases). From germline, CDR1 is SGHAT and CDR2 FQDESV (reference sequence). V lost 2 bases to trimming and J lost 0 bases, with 17 bases between them. The CDR3 is 19 amino acids. The CDR3 sequence: CASSLRTPYVDSGANVLTF. The CDR3 DNA is TGTGCCAGCAGCTTAAGGACACCCTACGTCGACTCTGGGGCCAACGTCCTGACTTTC.

Only a few counts were recorded for this clonotype. J is TRBJ2-1 and V is TRBV7-3; maybe TRBD2 (7 bases). Germline lookup yields CDR1 SGHTA and CDR2 FQGTGA. Trimming cost V 5 bases and J 0 bases, with 23 bases left between them. The CDR3 covers 19 residues. The CDR3 DNA reads as TGTGCCAGCAGCCCGAAGGGGGGGAGGGTCCTCAGCTCCTACAATGAGCAGTTCTTC. Translating gives CASSPKGGRVLSSYNEQFF.

The chain couples TRBV19 to TRBJ2-3; 8 nucleotides line up with TRBD1. Germline loops: CDR1 LNHDA, CDR2 SQIVND (reference sequence). V lost 4 bases and J lost 4; bases outside the gene matches: 7. The CDR3 sequence is 15 residues long. CDR3 amino acids: CASSTRTGIADTQYF. In nucleotides, the CDR3 is TGTGCCAGTAGTACCCGGACAGGGATTGCAGATACGCAGTATTTT. Full variable domain (outside the CDR3, taken from reference TRBV19 and TRBJ2-3): DGGITQSPKYLFRKEGQNVTLSCEQNLNHDAMYWYRQDPGQGLRLIYYSQIVNDFQKGDIAEGYSVSREKKESFPLTVTSAQKNPTAFYLCASSTRTGIADTQYFGPGTRLTVL.

In regard to this clonotype: This could be a read error, since a much larger clone is one nucleotide away. V usage is TRBV7-9 and J usage is TRBJ2-1, with 16 positions matching TRBD2. Germline values: CDR1 SEHNR, CDR2 FQNEAQ (reference sequence). CDR3 length equals 14 residues. The CDR3 loop is CASSLGLAGGEQLF. For the CDR3, the DNA is TGTGCCAGCAGCTTGGGACTAGCGGGGGGGGAGCAGTTATTC. Combining the CDR3 with reference TRBV7-9 and TRBJ2-1 gives the whole variable domain DTGVSQNPRHKITKRGQNVTFRCDPISEHNRLYWYRQTLGQGPEFLTYFQNEAQLEKSRLLSDRFSAERPKGSFSTLEIQRTEQGDSAMYLCASSLGLAGGEQLFGPGTRLTVL.

This clonotype was observed a handful of times. The J gene is TRBJ2-4, the V gene TRBV4-1, with 7 bases that match TRBD2. The junction had 9 bases not matched to a gene; V was cut back by 4 bases and J by 6 bases. Per the germline V gene, CDR1 is MGHRA and CDR2 is YSYEKL. CDR3 length: 15 amino acids. CDR3 region: CASSLSEGGANIQYF. The DNA for the CDR3 is TGCGCCAGCAGCCTCTCGGAGGGAGGGGCAAACATTCAGTACTTC.

This clonotype was counted only a few times. The chain is built from TRBV5-1 and TRBJ2-7; 9 bases map to TRBD1. V was clipped by 3 bases and J by 5 bases; unmatched bases: 9. Germline CDR1 SGHRS, CDR2 YFSETQ. The CDR3 is made up of 15 amino acids. The CDR3 spells CASSSSLTGGHEQYF. The CDR3 nucleotides read TGCGCCAGCAGCTCGTCATTGACAGGGGGGCACGAGCAGTACTTC.

The V gene is TRBV5-4, the J gene TRBJ2-1, with D maybe TRBD2 (6 bases). Trimming took off 3 bases at V and 6 bases at J, with 16 bases between the two ends. Germline V gives CDR1 SGHNT, CDR2 YYREEE (reference sequence). This CDR3 contains 15 residues. The CDR3 nucleotides are TGTGCCAGCAGCTCGACTCCTCTAGCGTCCAATGAGCAGTTCTTC. It yields the protein CASSSTPLASNEQFF.

About this clonotype itself: The CDR3 end shows no conserved phenylalanine or tryptophan, and so a read error is likely. The chain combines TRBV7-9 with TRBJ2-1, with 14 bases that match TRBD2. The V gene end was trimmed by 3 bases and the J gene end by 6 bases; junction bases not matched to a gene: 10. Germline values: CDR1 SEHNR, CDR2 FQNEAQ (reference sequence). The CDR3 length is 18 residues. CDR3 loop: CASSFSLLGTSGSNEQFL. The CDR3 DNA reads as TGTGCCAGCAGCTTTAGTTTACTTGGGACTAGCGGGAGCAATGAGCAGTTCTTA.

This clonotype was observed many times. This chain uses TRBV6-5 with TRBJ1-2; D might be TRBD1 (5 bases). The V and J ends lost 6 bases and 7 bases respectively, with 21 bases between them. CDR3 length equals 15 residues. Germline CDR1 is MNHEY and CDR2 is SVGAGI. This CDR3 reads CASSSQPWGFLGYTF. The CDR3 DNA reads TGTGCCAGCAGCTCCCAGCCTTGGGGGTTTCTTGGCTACACCTTC.

This clonotype was detected ten times or more. This CDR3 reads CSARLPKSMNTEAFF. CDR3 coding DNA: TGCAGTGCGAGGCTGCCGAAGAGTATGAACACTGAAGCTTTCTTT. The chain uses TRBV20-1 and TRBJ1-1; the D is unclear. The germline CDR1 and CDR2 sequences are DFQATT and SNEGSKA (reference sequence). CDR3 length: 15 residues. The germline V and J ends were trimmed by 6 bases and 0 bases, with 17 bases remaining between them.